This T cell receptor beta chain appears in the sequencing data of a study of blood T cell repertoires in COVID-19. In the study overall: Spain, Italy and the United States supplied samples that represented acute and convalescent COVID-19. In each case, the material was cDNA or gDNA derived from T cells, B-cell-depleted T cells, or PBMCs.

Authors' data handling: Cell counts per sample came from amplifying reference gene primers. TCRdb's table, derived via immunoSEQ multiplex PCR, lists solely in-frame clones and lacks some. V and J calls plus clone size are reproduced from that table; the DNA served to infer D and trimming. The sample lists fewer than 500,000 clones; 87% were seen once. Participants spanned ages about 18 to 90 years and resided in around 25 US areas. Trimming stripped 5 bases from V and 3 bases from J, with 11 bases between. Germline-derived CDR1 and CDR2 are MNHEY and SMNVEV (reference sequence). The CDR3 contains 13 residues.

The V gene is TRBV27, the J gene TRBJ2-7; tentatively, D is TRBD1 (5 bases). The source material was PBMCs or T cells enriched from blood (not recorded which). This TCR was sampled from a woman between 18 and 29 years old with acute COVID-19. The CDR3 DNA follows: TGTGCCAGCAGTCCGGACATTTTCTACGAGCAGTACTTC. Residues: CASSPDIFYEQYF.